The rows below give T cell receptor beta chains drawn from one sample of a study of T cell responses to AZD1222 COVID-19 vaccine. Only in-frame clones appear in the TCRdb table, and some are missing; sequencing was by immunoSEQ multiplex PCR. The sample shows some 79,000 clones, approximately 85% of them seen only once. The sequences come from peripheral blood, collected 28 days after the second AZD1222 dose. The receptors derive from an adult who received the AZD1222 COVID-19 vaccine. CDR3s include the opening cysteine and the closing phenylalanine or tryptophan. D genes are given only for firm matches. Clone size is not always given. Where it is, it says once, few, many or a class for expanded clones.

CDR3 protein,CDR3 DNA,V gene,CDR3 length,D gene,clone size,J gene
CASSLAGAGFNEQFF,TGTGCCAGCAGCTTGGCGGGGGCAGGGTTCAATGAGCAGTTCTTC,TRBV5-4,15,.,.,TRBJ2-1
CASSFSGSPLHF,TGTGCCAGCAGTTTTAGTGGCTCACCCCTCCACTTT,TRBV27,12,.,.,TRBJ1-6
CASSLPGTSGIYEQYF,TGTGCCAGCAGCTTACCCGGGACTAGCGGGATTTACGAGCAGTACTTC,TRBV11-1,16,TRBD2,.,TRBJ2-7
CASSQVGSLYGYTF,TGCGCCAGCAGCCAAGTAGGTTCACTCTATGGCTACACCTTC,TRBV4-3,14,.,.,TRBJ1-2
CASSHRREQYF,TGTGCCAGCAGCCACCGGCGGGAGCAGTACTTC,TRBV14,11,.,.,TRBJ2-7
CASSRGAGEKLFF,TGTGCCAGCTCACGGGGGGCCGGGGAAAAACTGTTTTTT,TRBV18,13,.,.,TRBJ1-4
CAISERAEGEQYF,TGTGCCATCAGTGAGAGGGCGGAGGGCGAGCAGTACTTC,TRBV10-3,13,.,once,TRBJ2-7
CASSLSGGQETQYF,TGTGCCAGCAGCTTATCAGGGGGCCAAGAGACCCAGTACTTC,TRBV7-2,14,TRBD1,.,TRBJ2-5
CASSQRQDPGNTIYF,TGTGCCAGCAGCCAGAGGCAGGACCCTGGAAACACCATATATTTT,TRBV3-1/TRBV3-2,15,.,.,TRBJ1-3
CASHPTGGWETQYF,TGTGCCAGCCATCCTACAGGGGGCTGGGAGACCCAGTACTTC,TRBV2,14,TRBD1,.,TRBJ2-5
CASSATGGRNSPLHF,TGTGCCAGCAGTGCGACAGGGGGCAGGAATTCACCCCTCCACTTT,TRBV28,15,TRBD1,few,TRBJ1-6
CASSRTLNEKLFF,TGTGCCAGCAGCCGGACACTTAATGAAAAACTGTTTTTT,TRBV11-2,13,.,.,TRBJ1-4
CASTLFRTQAANYGYTF,TGTGCCAGCACCCTATTTAGGACCCAAGCTGCTAACTATGGCTACACCTTC,TRBV28,17,.,.,TRBJ1-2
CAWSVGLQKLFF,TGTGCCTGGAGTGTGGGATTACAGAAACTGTTTTTT,TRBV30,12,.,.,TRBJ1-4
CSVELPGQGFSYEQYF,TGCAGCGTTGAACTTCCTGGACAGGGATTCTCCTACGAGCAGTACTTC,TRBV29-1,16,TRBD1,.,TRBJ2-7
CASSPGPAGELFF,TGTGCCAGTAGTCCCGGACCCGCCGGGGAGCTGTTTTTT,TRBV19,13,.,.,TRBJ2-2
CASSPNGGNEQYF,TGTGCCAGCAGCCCAAACGGGGGTAACGAGCAGTACTTC,TRBV7-3,13,.,.,TRBJ2-7
CASSPGLVNEQFF,TGTGCCAGCAGCCCAGGACTAGTTAATGAGCAGTTCTTC,TRBV7-2,13,TRBD2,once,TRBJ2-1
CSVERGGIRTGELFF,TGCAGCGTTGAAAGGGGGGGAATAAGGACCGGGGAGCTGTTTTTT,TRBV29-1,15,.,few,TRBJ2-2
CASSLQAGDSSYEQYF,TGTGCCAGCAGCTTACAAGCGGGGGATAGCTCCTACGAGCAGTACTTC,TRBV7-2,16,TRBD2,once,TRBJ2-7
CASTTSDEQYF,TGTGCCTCGACGACCTCGGACGAGCAGTACTTC,TRBV2,11,.,.,TRBJ2-7
CASSSIDGRSGNTIYF,TGTGCCAGCAGCTCGATCGACGGACGCTCTGGAAACACCATATATTTT,TRBV11-1,16,.,.,TRBJ1-3
CASSLALAEGYTF,TGTGCCAGCAGTCTTGCCTTAGCTGAGGGCTACACCTTC,TRBV6-5,13,.,.,TRBJ1-2
CASSETGLKETQYF,TGTGCCAGCTCCGAGACAGGGTTGAAAGAGACCCAGTACTTC,TRBV7-9,14,TRBD1,.,TRBJ2-5
CASSQVWGQGRTYEQYF,TGCGCCAGCAGCCAAGTGTGGGGACAGGGTCGGACCTACGAGCAGTACTTC,TRBV4-1,17,TRBD1,.,TRBJ2-7
CASSLRQDSYGYTF,TGTGCCAGCAGCTTACGACAGGACAGCTATGGCTACACCTTC,TRBV7-9,14,.,once,TRBJ1-2
CASSLGLNTEAFF,TGTGCCAGCAGTTTGGGGTTGAACACTGAAGCTTTCTTT,TRBV27,13,.,.,TRBJ1-1
CASSLDPRGATQYF,TGTGCCAGCAGCTTGGATCCGCGGGGAGCGACCCAGTACTTC,TRBV5-6,14,.,.,TRBJ2-5
CASRLDPGGGNQPQHF,TGCGCCAGCAGATTAGACCCAGGGGGCGGTAATCAGCCCCAGCATTTT,TRBV5-1,16,TRBD1,.,TRBJ1-5
CASSSSGRTTDTQYF,TGTGCCAGCAGCTCTAGCGGGAGGACCACAGATACGCAGTATTTT,TRBV7-2,15,TRBD2,once,TRBJ2-3
CSVRTGNEQFF,TGCAGCGTTAGGACTGGAAATGAGCAGTTCTTC,TRBV29-1,11,.,.,TRBJ2-1
CASSIRTSGRARREQFF,TGTGCCAGCTCAATCCGGACTAGCGGGAGGGCCCGTCGGGAGCAGTTCTTC,TRBV18,17,TRBD2,.,TRBJ2-1
CASSAQGRDQPQHF,TGTGCCAGCAGCGCACAGGGTAGGGATCAGCCCCAGCATTTT,TRBV9,14,.,.,TRBJ1-5
CAWSVGFRAPGYTF,TGTGCCTGGAGTGTAGGGTTCCGGGCCCCCGGCTACACCTTC,TRBV30,14,.,.,TRBJ1-2
CSATGGGTEAFF,TGCAGCGCAACAGGGGGGGGCACTGAAGCTTTCTTT,TRBV29-1,12,TRBD1,.,TRBJ1-1
CASSESTGRYTEAFF,TGCGCCAGCAGTGAGTCAACAGGGAGATACACTGAAGCTTTCTTT,TRBV10-2,15,.,once,TRBJ1-1
CASSPGIGDTQYF,TGTGCCAGCAGCCCAGGGATCGGGGATACGCAGTATTTT,TRBV12-3/TRBV12-4,13,.,.,TRBJ2-3
CASSEAQGSKSYTF,TGTGCCAGCAGTGAAGCGCAAGGGAGCAAGAGCTACACCTTC,TRBV2,14,.,.,TRBJ1-2
CASSYRTGNSYEQYF,TGTGCCAGCAGTTACCGGACAGGAAACTCCTACGAGCAGTACTTC,TRBV6-6,15,TRBD1,.,TRBJ2-7
CASSFHQAGGSGNEQFF,TGTGCCAGCAGCTTCCACCAAGCGGGAGGATCTGGCAATGAGCAGTTCTTC,TRBV7-3,17,TRBD2,.,TRBJ2-1
CASSHRGIPNEKLFF,TGTGCCAGCAGTCACAGGGGGATCCCTAATGAAAAACTGTTTTTT,TRBV27,15,TRBD1,.,TRBJ1-4
CASSLDSSYGYTF,TGTGCCAGCAGTCTGGACAGTAGCTATGGCTACACCTTC,TRBV7-9,13,.,.,TRBJ1-2
CASSLGGQVGYNEQFF,TGTGCCAGCAGCTTGGGGGGACAGGTGGGATACAATGAGCAGTTCTTC,TRBV7-7,16,TRBD1,once,TRBJ2-1
CASSIRREVYNEQFF,TGTGCCAGTAGTATAAGGCGGGAGGTTTACAATGAGCAGTTCTTC,TRBV19,15,TRBD2,.,TRBJ2-1
CASSSPRGGEKLFF,TGTGCCAGCAGTTCTCCGAGGGGGGGAGAAAAACTGTTTTTT,TRBV6-5,14,.,.,TRBJ1-4